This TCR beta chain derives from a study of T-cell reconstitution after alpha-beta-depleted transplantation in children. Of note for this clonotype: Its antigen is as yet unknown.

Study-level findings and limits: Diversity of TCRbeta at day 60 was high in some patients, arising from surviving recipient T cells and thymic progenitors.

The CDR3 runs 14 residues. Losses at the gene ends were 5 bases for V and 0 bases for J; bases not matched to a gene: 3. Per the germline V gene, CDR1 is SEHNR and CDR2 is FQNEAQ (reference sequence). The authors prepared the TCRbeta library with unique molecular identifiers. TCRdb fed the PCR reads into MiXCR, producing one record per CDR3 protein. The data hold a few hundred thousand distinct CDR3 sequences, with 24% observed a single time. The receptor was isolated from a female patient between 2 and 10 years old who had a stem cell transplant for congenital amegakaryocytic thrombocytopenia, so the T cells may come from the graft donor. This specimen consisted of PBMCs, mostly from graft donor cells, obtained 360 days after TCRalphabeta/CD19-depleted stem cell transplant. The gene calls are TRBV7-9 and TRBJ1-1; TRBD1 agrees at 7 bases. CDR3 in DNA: TGTGCCAGCAGCGTGGGACAGATGAACACTGAAGCTTTCTTT. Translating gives CASSVGQMNTEAFF.